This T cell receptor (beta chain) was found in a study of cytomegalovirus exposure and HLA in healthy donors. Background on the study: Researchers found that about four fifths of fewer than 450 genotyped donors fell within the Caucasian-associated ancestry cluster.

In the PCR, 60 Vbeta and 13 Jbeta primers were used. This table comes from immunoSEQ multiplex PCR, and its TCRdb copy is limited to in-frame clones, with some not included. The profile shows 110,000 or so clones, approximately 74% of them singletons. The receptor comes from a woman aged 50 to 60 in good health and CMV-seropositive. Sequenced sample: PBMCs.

CDR3 coding DNA: TGTGCCAGCAGCTTAGTGGGCGAAAAACTGTTTTTT. It codes for CASSLVGEKLFF. V and J are TRBV7-6 and TRBJ1-4; D remains ambiguous. CDR1 and CDR2 (germline): SGHVS, FNYEAQ. The V end lost 1 base, the J end lost 8 bases, and 5 bases lay between the germline ends. This CDR3 is 12 amino acids long. Full variable domain (missing parts from reference TRBV7-6 and TRBJ1-4): GAGVSQSPRYKVTKRGQDVALRCDPISGHVSLYWYRQALGQGPEFLTYFNYEAQQDKSGLPNDRFSAERPEGSISTLTIQRTEQRDSAMYRCASSLVGEKLFFGSGTQLSVL.